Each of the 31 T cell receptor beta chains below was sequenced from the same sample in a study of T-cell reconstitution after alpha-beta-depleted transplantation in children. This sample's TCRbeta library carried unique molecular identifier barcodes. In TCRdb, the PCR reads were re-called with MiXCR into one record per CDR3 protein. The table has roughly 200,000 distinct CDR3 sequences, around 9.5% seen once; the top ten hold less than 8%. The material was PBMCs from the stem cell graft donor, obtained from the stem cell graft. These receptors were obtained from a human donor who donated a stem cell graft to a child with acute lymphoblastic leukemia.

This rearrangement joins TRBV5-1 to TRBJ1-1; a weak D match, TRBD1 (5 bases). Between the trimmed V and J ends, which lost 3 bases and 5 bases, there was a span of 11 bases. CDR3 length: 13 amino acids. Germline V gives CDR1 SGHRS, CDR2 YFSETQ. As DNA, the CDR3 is TGCGCCAGCAGCTGGAGAGGGGAGACTGAAGCTTTCTTT. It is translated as CASSWRGETEAFF.

CDR3 nucleotides: TGTGCCAGCAGCTTGGGTGGGACAACCAATCAGCCCCAGCATTTT. Translated: CASSLGGTTNQPQHF. The rearrangement joins TRBV5-5 to TRBJ1-5; D perhaps matches TRBD1 (6 bases). CDR3 length: 15 amino acids. Germline CDR1 reads SGHKS; CDR2 reads YYEKEE (reference sequence). Trimming shortened V by 0 bases and J by 3 bases, and 10 bases separated the two germline ends.

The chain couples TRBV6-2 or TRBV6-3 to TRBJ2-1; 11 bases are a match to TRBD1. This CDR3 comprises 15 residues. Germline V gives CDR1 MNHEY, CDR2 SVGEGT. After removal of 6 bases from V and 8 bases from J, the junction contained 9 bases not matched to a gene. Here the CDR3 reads CASSHGTGGFHEQFF. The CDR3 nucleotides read TGTGCCAGCAGCCATGGGACAGGGGGATTTCATGAGCAGTTCTTC.

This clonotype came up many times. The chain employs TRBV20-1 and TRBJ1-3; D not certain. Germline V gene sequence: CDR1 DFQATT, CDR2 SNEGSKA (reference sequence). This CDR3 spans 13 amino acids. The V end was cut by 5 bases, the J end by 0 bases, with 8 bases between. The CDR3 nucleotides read TGCAGTGCTTTGAAGTTCTCTGGAAACACCATATATTTT. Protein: CSALKFSGNTIYF.

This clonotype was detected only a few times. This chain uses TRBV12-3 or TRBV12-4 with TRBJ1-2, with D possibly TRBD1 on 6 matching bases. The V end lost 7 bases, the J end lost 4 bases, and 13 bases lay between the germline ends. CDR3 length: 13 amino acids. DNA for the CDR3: TGTGCCAGCACACGGACAGCCGGCTATGGCTACACCTTC. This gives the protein CASTRTAGYGYTF.

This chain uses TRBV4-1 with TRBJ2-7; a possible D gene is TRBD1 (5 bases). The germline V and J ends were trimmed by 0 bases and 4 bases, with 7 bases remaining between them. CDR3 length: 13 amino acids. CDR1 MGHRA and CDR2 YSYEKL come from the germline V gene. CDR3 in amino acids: CASSQETEYEQYF. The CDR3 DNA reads TGCGCCAGCAGCCAAGAGACAGAGTACGAGCAGTACTTC.

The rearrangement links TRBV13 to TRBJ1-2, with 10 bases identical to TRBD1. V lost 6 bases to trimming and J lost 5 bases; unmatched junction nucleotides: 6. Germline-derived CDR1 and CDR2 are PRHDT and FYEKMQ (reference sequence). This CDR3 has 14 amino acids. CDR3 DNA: TGTGCCAGCAGAACAGGACAGGGGGATTATGGCTACACCTTC. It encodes CASRTGQGDYGYTF.

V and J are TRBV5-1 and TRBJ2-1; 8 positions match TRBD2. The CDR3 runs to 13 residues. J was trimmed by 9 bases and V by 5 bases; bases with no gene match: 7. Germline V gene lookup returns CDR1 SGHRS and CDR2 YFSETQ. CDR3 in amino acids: CASRFGGGLEQFF. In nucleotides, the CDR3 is TGCGCCAGCAGATTCGGGGGGGGCCTTGAGCAGTTCTTC. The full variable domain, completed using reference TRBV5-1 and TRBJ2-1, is KAGVTQTPRYLIKTRGQQVTLSCSPISGHRSVSWYQQTPGQGLQFLFEYFSETQRNKGNFPGRFSGRQFSNSRSEMNVSTLELGDSALYLCASRFGGGLEQFFGPGTRLTVL.

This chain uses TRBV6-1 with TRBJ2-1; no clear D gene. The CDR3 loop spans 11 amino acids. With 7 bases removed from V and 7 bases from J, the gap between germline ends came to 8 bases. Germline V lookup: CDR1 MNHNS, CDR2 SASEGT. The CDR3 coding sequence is TGTGCCAGCAATTTCAATAATGAGCAGTTCTTC. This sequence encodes CASNFNNEQFF.

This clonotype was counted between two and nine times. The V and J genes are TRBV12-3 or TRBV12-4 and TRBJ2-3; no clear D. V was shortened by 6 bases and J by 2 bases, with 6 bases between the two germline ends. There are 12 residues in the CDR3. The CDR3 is CASRSDTDTQYF. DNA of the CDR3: TGTGCCAGCAGGTCCGACACAGATACGCAGTATTTT.

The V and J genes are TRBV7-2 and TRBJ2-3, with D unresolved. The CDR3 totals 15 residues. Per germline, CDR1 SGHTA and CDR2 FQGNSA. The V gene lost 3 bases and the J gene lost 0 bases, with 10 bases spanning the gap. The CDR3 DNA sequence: TGTGCCAGCAGCTTCGACGCAGCTAGCACAGATACGCAGTATTTT. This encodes CASSFDAASTDTQYF.

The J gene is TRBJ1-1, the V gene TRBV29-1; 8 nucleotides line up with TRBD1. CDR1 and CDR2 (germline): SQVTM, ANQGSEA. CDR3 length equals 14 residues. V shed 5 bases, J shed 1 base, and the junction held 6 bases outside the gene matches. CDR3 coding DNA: TGCAGCGTTAGCAGACAGGGGCGGAACACTGAAGCTTTCTTT. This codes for CSVSRQGRNTEAFF.

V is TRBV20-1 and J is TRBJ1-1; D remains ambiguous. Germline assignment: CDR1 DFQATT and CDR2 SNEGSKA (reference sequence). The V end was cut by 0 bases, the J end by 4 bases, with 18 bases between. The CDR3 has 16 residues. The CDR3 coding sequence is TGCAGTGCTAGAGATGAGCAGGTCCGGGCGGGCACTGAAGCTTTCTTT. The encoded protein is CSARDEQVRAGTEAFF.

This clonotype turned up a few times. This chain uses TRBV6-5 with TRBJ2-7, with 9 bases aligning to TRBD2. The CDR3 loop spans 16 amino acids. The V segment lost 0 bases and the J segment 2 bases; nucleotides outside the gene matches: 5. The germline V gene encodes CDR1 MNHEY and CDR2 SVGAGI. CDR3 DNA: TGTGCCAGCAGTTACTCGAGACTAGCGGTAACCTACGAGCAGTACTTC. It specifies CASSYSRLAVTYEQYF.

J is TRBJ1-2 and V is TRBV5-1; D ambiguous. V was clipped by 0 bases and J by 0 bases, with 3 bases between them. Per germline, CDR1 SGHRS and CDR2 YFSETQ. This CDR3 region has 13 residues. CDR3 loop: CASSLETNYGYTF. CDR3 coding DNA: TGCGCCAGCAGCTTGGAAACTAACTATGGCTACACCTTC.

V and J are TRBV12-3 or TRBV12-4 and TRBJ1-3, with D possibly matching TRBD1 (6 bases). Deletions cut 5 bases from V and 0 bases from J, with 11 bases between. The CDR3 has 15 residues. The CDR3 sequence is CASSGTGSSGNTIYF. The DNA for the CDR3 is TGTGCCAGCAGTGGAACAGGGAGCTCTGGAAACACCATATATTTT.

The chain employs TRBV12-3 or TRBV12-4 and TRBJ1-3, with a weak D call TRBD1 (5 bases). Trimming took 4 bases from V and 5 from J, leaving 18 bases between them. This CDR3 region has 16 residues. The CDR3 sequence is CASSSLPDRLRNTIYF. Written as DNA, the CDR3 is TGTGCCAGCAGTTCCCTCCCCGACAGATTGCGAAACACCATATATTTT.

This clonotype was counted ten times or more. Written as DNA, the CDR3 is TGTGCCAGCAGTTTTGGGACCGTCAAGGGCTACACCTTC. Translated: CASSFGTVKGYTF. The chain combines TRBV12-3 or TRBV12-4 with TRBJ1-2; weak D call: TRBD1 (5 bases). The CDR3 is 13 amino acids. The ends were cut back, 3 bases at V and 8 bases at J, with 13 bases in the middle.

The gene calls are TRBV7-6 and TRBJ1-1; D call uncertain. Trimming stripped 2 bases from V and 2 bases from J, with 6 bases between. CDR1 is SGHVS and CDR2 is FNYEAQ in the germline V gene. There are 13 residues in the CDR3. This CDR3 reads CASSLMANTEAFF. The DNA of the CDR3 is TGTGCCAGCAGCTTAATGGCAAACACTGAAGCTTTCTTT. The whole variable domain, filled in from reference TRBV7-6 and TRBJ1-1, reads GAGVSQSPRYKVTKRGQDVALRCDPISGHVSLYWYRQALGQGPEFLTYFNYEAQQDKSGLPNDRFSAERPEGSISTLTIQRTEQRDSAMYRCASSLMANTEAFFGQGTRLTVV.

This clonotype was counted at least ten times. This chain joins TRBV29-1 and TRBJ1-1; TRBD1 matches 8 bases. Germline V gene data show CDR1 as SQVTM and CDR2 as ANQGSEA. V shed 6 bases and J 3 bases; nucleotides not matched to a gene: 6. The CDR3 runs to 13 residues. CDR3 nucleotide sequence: TGCAGCGTCAGGACAGGGCCGGACACTGAAGCTTTCTTT. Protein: CSVRTGPDTEAFF.

The CDR3 nucleotides are TGTGCCAGCAGTGCCACAGGGTATGCTTTCTTT. Protein: CASSATGYAFF. The V gene is TRBV12-3 or TRBV12-4, the J gene TRBJ1-1, with D perhaps TRBD1 (6 bases). V was trimmed by 5 bases and J by 11 bases, leaving 12 bases between them. This CDR3 contains 11 residues.

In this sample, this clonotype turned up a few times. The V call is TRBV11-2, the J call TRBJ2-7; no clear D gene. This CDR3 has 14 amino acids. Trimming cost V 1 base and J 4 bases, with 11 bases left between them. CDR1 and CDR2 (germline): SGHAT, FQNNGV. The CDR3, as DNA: TGTGCCAGCAGCTTAGCGGTCGGCCCTTACGAGCAGTACTTC. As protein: CASSLAVGPYEQYF.

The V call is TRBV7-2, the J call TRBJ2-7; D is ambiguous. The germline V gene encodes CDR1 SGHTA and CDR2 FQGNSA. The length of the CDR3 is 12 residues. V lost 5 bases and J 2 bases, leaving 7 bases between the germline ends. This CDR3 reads CASSMKTYEQYF. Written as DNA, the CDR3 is TGTGCCAGCAGCATGAAGACCTACGAGCAGTACTTC.

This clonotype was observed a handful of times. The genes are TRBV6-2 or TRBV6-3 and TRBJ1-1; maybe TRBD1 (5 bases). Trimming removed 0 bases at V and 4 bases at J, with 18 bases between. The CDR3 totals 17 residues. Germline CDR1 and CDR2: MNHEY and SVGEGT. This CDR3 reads CASSYSLYRDPITEAFF. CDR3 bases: TGTGCCAGCAGTTACTCCTTATACCGGGACCCAATCACTGAAGCTTTCTTT.

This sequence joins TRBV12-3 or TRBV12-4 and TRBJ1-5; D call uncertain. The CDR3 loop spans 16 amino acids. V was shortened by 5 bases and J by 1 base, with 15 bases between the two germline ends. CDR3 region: CASSHDVNWSNQPQHF. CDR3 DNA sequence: TGTGCCAGCAGTCACGATGTGAATTGGAGCAATCAGCCCCAGCATTTT.

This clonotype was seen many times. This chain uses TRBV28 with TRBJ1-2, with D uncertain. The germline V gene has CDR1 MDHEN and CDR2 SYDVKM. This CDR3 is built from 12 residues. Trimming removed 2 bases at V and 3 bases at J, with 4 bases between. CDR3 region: CASSLAHYGYTF. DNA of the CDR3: TGTGCCAGCAGTTTAGCCCACTATGGCTACACCTTC.

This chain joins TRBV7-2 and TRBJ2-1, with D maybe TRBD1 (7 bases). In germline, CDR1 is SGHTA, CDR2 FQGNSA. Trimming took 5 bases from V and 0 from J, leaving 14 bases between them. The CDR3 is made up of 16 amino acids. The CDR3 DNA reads TGTGCCAGCAGCCCTCGGGGGACAGCCTCCTACAATGAGCAGTTCTTC. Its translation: CASSPRGTASYNEQFF.

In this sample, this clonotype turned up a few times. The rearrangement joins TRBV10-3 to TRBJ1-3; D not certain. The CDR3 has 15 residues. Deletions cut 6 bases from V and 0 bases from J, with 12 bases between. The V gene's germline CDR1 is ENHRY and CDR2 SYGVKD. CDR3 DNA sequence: TGTGCCATCAGCGGACGGACTGGCTCTGGAAACACCATATATTTT. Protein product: CAISGRTGSGNTIYF.

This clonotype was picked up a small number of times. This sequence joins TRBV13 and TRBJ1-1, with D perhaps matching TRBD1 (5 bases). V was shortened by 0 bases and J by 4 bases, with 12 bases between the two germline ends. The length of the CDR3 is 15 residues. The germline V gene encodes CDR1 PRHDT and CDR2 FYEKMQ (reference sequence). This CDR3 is CASSLGAGSGTEAFF. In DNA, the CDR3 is TGTGCCAGCAGCTTAGGCGCAGGGTCCGGCACTGAAGCTTTCTTT.

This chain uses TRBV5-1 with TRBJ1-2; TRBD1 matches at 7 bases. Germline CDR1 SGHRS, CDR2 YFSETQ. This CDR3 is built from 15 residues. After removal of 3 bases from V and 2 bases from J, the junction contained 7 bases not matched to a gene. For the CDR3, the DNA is TGCGCCAGCAGCTGGAAAGTGACAGGGAACTATGGCTACACCTTC. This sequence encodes CASSWKVTGNYGYTF.

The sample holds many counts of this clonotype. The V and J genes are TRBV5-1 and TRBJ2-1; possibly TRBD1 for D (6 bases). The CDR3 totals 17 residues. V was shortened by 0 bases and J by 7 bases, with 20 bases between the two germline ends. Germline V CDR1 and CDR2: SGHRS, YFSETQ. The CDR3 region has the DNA TGCGCCAGCAGCTTGGATGTTCAGGGGCCCCGGGGAAATGAGCAGTTCTTC. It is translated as CASSLDVQGPRGNEQFF.